This T cell receptor (beta chain) was identified during a study of shared clonotypes between healthy human individuals. Study-wide context: The composition of the donors was a couple of women and a few men aged 18 to 49. Points from the study as a whole: Lower generation probabilities were found for non-shared clonotypes than for those shared by all four donors.

Regarding this clone: Its antigen is unidentified. This specimen includes other DNA sequences encoding the same CDR3.

Donors were healthy HIV-negative adults without recent acute infections or vaccinations. The CDR3 totals 13 residues. The germline CDR1 and CDR2 sequences are MNHEY and SMNVEV (reference sequence). V dropped 4 bases and J dropped 1 base, with 8 bases sitting between them. Sequencing used immunoSEQ multiplex PCR; TCRdb keeps in-frame clones, though not all of them. There are roughly 720,000 clones in the sample; less than 95% occur only once, and roughly 36% lies in the top ten. The receptor's source is a man younger than 35 in good health. Some clones in this sample may be carry-over from other donors' samples. Sequences were obtained from memory CD8+ T cells from PBMCs. Subset denoted: CD45RO+ cells pooled with CCR7-negative TemRA cells. The chain recombines TRBV27 with TRBJ2-7; TRBD2 is a possible D gene (6 bases). The CDR3 nucleotides are TGTGCCAGCAGTTCAAGCGGGTCCTACGAGCAGTACTTC. Amino acid sequence: CASSSSGSYEQYF.